This TCR beta chain emerged from a study of T cell changes during pregnancy in multiple sclerosis. Germline CDR1 is SNHLY and CDR2 is FYNNEI. With 8 bases clipped from V and 2 bases from J, the junction kept 9 bases outside the gene matches. The CDR3 has 15 residues. TCRdb's copy holds only in-frame clones and misses some; the assay was immunoSEQ multiplex PCR. The sample contains 40,000 or so clones, over 75% of which appear only once. The input for sequencing was CD8+ T cells from peripheral blood mononuclear cells, taken in the first trimester of pregnancy. The chain joins TRBV2 to TRBJ2-5; the match to TRBD2 covers 9 bases. The source of this sequence is a female donor with multiple sclerosis, enrolled in a pregnancy study. Here the CDR3 DNA reads TGTGCCAGCCGAGAGAGCGGGGGGAAACAAGAGACCCAGTACTTC. Its protein is CASRESGGKQETQYF.